This T cell receptor beta chain was sequenced for a study of blood T cell repertoires in COVID-19. At the level of the study: T cells, B-cell-depleted T cells, or PBMCs supplied cDNA or gDNA.

Source study methods: Scientists estimated how many nucleated cells there were by amplifying reference gene primers. Only in-frame clones appear in the TCRdb table, and some are missing; sequencing was by immunoSEQ multiplex PCR. V and J calls plus clone size are reproduced from that table; the DNA served to infer D and trimming. The table lists roughly 250,000 clones, 80% to 85% of them singletons, with under 15% in the top ten. The germline V gene encodes CDR1 LGHNT and CDR2 FRNRAP. V lost 6 bases and J lost 3, with 23 bases in between. The length of the CDR3 is 17 residues. Sequencing was carried out using peripheral blood. The V and J genes are TRBV12-5 and TRBJ2-5; a possible D gene is TRBD1 (6 bases). The receptor comes from a woman aged 60-70 years with active or convalescent COVID-19. The CDR3 nucleotides are TGTGCTAGTGGGCTAAGAGGGGGTGGGATCACAAAAGAGACCCAGTACTTC. It specifies CASGLRGGGITKETQYF.